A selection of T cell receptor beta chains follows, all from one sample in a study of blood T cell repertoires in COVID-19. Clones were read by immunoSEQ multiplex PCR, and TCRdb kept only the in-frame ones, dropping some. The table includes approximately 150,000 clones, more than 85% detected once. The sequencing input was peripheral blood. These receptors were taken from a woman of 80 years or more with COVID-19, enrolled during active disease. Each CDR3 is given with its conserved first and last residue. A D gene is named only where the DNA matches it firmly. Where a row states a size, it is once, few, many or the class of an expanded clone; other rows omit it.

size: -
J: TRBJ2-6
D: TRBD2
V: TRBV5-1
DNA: TGCGCCAGCAGCTTGGCTCTAGGGACTAGCGGGAGCTCTGGGGCCAACGTCCTGACTTTC
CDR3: CASSLALGTSGSSGANVLTF

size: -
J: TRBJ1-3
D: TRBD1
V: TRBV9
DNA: TGTGCCAGCAGCACCAGACAAGGGGGCTCCTCTGGAAACACCATATATTTT
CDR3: CASSTRQGGSSGNTIYF

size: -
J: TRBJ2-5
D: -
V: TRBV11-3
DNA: TGTGCCAGCAGCTCCTTAGCGTCAGAGACCCAGTACTTC
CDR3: CASSSLASETQYF

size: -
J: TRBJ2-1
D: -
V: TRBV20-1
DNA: TGCAGTGCTAGTGCCCAGACAGAACACTACAATGAGCAGTTCTTC
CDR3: CSASAQTEHYNEQFF

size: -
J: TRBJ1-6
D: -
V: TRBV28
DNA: TGTGCCAGCAGTTTTAGGTTGGCAGGCCTTTTTAATTCACCCCTCCACTTT
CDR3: CASSFRLAGLFNSPLHF

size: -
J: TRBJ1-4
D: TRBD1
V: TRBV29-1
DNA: TGCAGCGTCGGACAGGGTGATTATGAAAAACTGTTTTTT
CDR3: CSVGQGDYEKLFF

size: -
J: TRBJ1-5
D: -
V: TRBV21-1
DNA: TGTGCCAGCAGCCTTTTACAGGGAGAGAGCAATCAGCCCCAGCATTTT
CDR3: CASSLLQGESNQPQHF

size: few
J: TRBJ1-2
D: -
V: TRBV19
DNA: TGTGCCAGTAGTATTCAGATATCTTATGGCTACACCTTC
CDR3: CASSIQISYGYTF

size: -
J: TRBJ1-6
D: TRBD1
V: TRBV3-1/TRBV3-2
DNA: TGTGCCAGCAGCCAAGACGGGACAGGTTTGCCCCTCCACTTT
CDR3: CASSQDGTGLPLHF

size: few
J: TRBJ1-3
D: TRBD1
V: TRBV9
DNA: TGTGCCAGCAGCGTAGGCCAGGGGGCGACCAACACCATATATTTT
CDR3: CASSVGQGATNTIYF

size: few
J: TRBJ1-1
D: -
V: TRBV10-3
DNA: TGTGCCATCCGTCGATCGGGACAATCTTACACTGAAGCTTTCTTT
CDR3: CAIRRSGQSYTEAFF

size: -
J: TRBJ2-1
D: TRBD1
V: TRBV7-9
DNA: TGTGCCAGCGTCTCGACAGGGGTTAATGAGCAGTTCTTC
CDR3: CASVSTGVNEQFF

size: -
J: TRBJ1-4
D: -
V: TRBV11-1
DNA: TGTGCCAGCAGCTTGAGAACTAATGAAAAACTGTTTTTT
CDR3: CASSLRTNEKLFF

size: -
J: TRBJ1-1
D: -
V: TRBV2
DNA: TGTGCCAGCAGTTACAGGGAAGAGGGCACTGAAGCTTTCTTT
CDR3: CASSYREEGTEAFF

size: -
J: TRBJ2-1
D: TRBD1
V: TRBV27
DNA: TGTGCCAGCAGTGCGTGGACAGGGAGTTTTTTATACGAGCAGTTCTTC
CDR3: CASSAWTGSFLYEQFF

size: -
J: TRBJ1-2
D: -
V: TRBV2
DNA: TGTGCCAGCCTCAGGCCGGGAGTTTACTATGGCTACACCTTC
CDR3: CASLRPGVYYGYTF

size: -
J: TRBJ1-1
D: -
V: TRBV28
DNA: TGTGCCAGCAGTTTTCCCCAGGACACTGAAGCTTTCTTT
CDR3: CASSFPQDTEAFF